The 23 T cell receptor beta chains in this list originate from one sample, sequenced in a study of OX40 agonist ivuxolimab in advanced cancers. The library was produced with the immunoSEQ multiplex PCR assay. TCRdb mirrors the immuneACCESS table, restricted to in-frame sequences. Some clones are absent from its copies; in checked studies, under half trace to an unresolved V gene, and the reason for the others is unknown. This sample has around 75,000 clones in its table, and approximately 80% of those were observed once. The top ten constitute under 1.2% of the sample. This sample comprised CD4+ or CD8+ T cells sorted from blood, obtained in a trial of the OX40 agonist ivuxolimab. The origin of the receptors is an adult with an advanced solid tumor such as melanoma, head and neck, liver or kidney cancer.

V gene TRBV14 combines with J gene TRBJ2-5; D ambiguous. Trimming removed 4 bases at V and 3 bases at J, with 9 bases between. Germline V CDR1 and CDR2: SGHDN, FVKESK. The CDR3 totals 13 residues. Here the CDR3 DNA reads TGTGCCAGCAGCCCAGAAAACGAAGAGACCCAGTACTTC. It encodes CASSPENEETQYF.

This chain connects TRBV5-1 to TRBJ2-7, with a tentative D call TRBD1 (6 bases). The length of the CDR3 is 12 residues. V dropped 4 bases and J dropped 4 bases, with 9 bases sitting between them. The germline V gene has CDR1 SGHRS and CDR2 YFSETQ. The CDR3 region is CASSPDRYEQYF. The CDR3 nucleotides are TGCGCCAGCAGCCCCGACAGGTACGAGCAGTACTTC.

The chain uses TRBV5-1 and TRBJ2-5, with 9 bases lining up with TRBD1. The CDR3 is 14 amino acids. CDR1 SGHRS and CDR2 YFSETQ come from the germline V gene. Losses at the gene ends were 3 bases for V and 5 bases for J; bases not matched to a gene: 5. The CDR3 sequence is CASSSGTGSETQYF. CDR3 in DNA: TGCGCCAGCAGCTCGGGGACAGGGTCGGAGACCCAGTACTTC.

CDR3 region: CASSPLYRKKPGELFF. CDR3 in DNA: TGTGCCAGCTCACCACTCTACAGAAAAAAACCCGGGGAGCTGTTTTTT. J is TRBJ2-2 and V is TRBV18; D remains unclear. V was cut by 1 base and J by 6 bases, with 15 bases left in between. From germline, CDR1 is KGHSH and CDR2 LQKENI. This CDR3 has 16 residues.

The DNA of the CDR3 is TGTGCCAGCAGTGAACGGGGGGGGTCCTACGAGCAGTACTTC. Its protein is CASSERGGSYEQYF. V gene TRBV6-1 combines with J gene TRBJ2-7; 8 bases agree with TRBD2. Germline V gene lookup returns CDR1 MNHNS and CDR2 SASEGT. There are 14 residues in the CDR3. The trim removed 2 bases at V and 1 base at J, leaving 1 base unmatched.

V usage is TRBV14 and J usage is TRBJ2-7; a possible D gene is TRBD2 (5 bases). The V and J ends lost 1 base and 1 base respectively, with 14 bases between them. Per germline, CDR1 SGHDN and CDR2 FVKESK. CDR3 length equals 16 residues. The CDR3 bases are TGTGCCAGCAGCCAAGGGTATTTGGGGAGTTCCTACGAGCAGTACTTC. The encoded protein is CASSQGYLGSSYEQYF.

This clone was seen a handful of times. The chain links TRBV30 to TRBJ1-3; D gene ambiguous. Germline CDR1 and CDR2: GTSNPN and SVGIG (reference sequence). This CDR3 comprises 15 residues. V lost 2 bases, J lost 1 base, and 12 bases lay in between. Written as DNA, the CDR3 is TGTGCCTGGAGTCCGGCTGCCCGATCTGGAAACACCATATATTTT. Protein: CAWSPAARSGNTIYF.

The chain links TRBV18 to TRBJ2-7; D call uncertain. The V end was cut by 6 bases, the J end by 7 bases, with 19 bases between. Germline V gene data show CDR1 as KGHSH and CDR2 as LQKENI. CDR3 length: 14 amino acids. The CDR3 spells CASSPQTDVGEQYF. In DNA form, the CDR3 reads TGTGCCAGCTCCCCCCAGACGGATGTTGGGGAGCAGTACTTC.

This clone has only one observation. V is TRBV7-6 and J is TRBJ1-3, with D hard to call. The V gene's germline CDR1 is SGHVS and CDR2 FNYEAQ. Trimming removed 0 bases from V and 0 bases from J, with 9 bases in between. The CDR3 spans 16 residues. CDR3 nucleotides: TGTGCCAGCAGCTTAGCGAGTACAGACTCTGGAAACACCATATATTTT. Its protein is CASSLASTDSGNTIYF.

CDR3 bases: TGTGCCAGCAGCCCCGGGACAGGAGCCTACAATGAGCAGTTCTTC. Translated: CASSPGTGAYNEQFF. The chain couples TRBV9 to TRBJ2-1, with 8 bases lining up with TRBD1. The germline V gene has CDR1 SGDLS and CDR2 YYNGEE. The V gene end was trimmed by 4 bases and the J gene end by 2 bases; junction bases not matched to a gene: 5. There are 15 residues in the CDR3.

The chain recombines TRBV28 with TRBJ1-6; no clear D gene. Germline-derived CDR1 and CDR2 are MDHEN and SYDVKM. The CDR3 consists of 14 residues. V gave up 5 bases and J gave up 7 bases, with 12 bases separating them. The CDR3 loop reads CASSLPRLNSPLHF. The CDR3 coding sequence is TGTGCCAGCAGTCTCCCCAGACTAAATTCACCCCTCCACTTT.

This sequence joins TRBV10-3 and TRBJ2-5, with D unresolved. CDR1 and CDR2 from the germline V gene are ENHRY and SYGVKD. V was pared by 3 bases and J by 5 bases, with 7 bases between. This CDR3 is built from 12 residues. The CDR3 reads CAISETEETQYF. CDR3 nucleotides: TGTGCCATCAGTGAAACCGAGGAGACCCAGTACTTC.

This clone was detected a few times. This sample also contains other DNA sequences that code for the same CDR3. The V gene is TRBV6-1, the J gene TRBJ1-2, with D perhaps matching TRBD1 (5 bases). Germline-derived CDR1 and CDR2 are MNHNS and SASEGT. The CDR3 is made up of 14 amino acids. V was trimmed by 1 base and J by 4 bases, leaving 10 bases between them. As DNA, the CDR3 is TGTGCCAGCAGTGAAGGTACGGGGCTCTATGGCTACACCTTC. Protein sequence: CASSEGTGLYGYTF.

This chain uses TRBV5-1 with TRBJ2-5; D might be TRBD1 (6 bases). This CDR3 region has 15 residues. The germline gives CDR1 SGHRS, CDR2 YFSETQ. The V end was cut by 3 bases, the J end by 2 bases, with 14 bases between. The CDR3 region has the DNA TGCGCCAGCAGCTCCCTACAGGGTCGGCAAGAGACCCAGTACTTC. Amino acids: CASSSLQGRQETQYF.

DNA for the CDR3: TGTGCCTGGAGTGTGGCGGCAGCCACAGATACGCAGTATTTT. Translation: CAWSVAAATDTQYF. This rearrangement joins TRBV30 to TRBJ2-3; D gene unclear. Deletions cut 0 bases from V and 2 bases from J, with 9 bases between. CDR3 size: 14 residues. Germline-derived CDR1 and CDR2 are GTSNPN and SVGIG (reference sequence).

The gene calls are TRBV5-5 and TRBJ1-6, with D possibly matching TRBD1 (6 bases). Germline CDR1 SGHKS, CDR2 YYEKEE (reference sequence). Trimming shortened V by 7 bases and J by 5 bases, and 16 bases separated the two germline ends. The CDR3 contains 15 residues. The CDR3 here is CASLLGGRDNSPLHF. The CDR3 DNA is TGTGCCAGCCTACTGGGGGGCAGGGATAATTCACCCCTCCACTTT.

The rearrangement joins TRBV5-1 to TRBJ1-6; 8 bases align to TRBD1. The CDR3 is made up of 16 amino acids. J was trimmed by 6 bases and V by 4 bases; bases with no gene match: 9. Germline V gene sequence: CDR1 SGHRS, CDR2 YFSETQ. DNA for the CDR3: TGCGCCAGCAGCCCCACGGGACAGGAAAGTAATTCACCCCTCCACTTT. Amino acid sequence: CASSPTGQESNSPLHF.

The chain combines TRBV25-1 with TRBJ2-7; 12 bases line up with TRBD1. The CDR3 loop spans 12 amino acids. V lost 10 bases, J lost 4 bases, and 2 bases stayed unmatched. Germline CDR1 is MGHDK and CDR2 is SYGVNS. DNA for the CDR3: TGTGCCACGGGACAGGGGGCATACGAGCAGTACTTC. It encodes CATGQGAYEQYF.

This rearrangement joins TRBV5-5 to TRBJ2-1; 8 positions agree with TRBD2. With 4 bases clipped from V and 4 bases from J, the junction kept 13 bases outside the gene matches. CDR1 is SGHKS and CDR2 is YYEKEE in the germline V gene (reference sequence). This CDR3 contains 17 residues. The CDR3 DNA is TGTGCCAGCAGCCTGTCACTGGGTAGCGGGGCTTACAATGAGCAGTTCTTC. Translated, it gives CASSLSLGSGAYNEQFF.

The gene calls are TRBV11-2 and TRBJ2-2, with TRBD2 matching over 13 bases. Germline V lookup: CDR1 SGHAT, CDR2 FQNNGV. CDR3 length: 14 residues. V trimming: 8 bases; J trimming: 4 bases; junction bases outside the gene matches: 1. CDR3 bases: TGTGCCAGCCGGACTAGCGGGGGCACCGGGGAGCTGTTTTTT. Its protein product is CASRTSGGTGELFF.

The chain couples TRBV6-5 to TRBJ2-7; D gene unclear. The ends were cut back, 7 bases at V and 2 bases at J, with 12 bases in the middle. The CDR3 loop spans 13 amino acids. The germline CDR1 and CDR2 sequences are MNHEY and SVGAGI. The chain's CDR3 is CASTDDIAYEQYF. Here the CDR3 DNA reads TGTGCCAGCACCGACGACATAGCCTACGAGCAGTACTTC.

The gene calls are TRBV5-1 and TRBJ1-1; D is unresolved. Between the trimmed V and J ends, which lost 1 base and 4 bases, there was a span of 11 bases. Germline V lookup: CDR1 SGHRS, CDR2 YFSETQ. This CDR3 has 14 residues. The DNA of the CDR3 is TGCGCCAGCAGCTTGTCTTCCGGAACCACTGAAGCTTTCTTT. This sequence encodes CASSLSSGTTEAFF.

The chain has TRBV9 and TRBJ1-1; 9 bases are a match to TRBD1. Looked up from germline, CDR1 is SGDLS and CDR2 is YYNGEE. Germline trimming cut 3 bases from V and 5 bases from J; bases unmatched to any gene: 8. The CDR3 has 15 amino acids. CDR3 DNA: TGTGCCAGCAGCGGGTACAGGGGGCAGGGGACTGAAGCTTTCTTT. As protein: CASSGYRGQGTEAFF.